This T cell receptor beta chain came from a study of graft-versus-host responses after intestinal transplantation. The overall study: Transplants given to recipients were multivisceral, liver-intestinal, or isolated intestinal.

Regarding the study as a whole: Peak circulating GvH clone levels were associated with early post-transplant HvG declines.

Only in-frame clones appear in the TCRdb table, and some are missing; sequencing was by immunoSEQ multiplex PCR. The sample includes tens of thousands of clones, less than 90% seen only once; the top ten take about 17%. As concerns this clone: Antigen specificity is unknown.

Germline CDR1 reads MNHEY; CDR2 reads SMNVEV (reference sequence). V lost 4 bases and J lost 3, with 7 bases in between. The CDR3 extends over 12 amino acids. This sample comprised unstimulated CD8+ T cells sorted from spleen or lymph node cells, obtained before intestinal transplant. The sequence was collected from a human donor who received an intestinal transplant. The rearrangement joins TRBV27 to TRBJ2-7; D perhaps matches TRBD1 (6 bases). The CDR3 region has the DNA TGTGCCAGCAGTTCGGACAGCTACGAGCAGTACTTC. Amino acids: CASSSDSYEQYF.